A single sample is the source of the 32 T cell receptor beta chains below, sequenced in a study of vaccination and CD4 T cells after COVID-19. The treatment: approximately nine-day PBMC culture with coronavirus spike peptide pools or control peptides (ViraFEST assay). The study sequenced cultured CD4+ T cell DNA using the Oncomine TCR Beta short-read assay. Each CDR3 protein gets one entry after TCRdb re-called the PCR reads with MiXCR. The sample includes under 20,000 distinct CDR3 sequences, approximately 27% of them seen just once. Antigens of these TCRs are unknown. Sequencing was performed on cultured CD4+ T cells from blood. The source of these receptors is a human donor with COVID-19.

This chain uses TRBV20-1 with TRBJ2-3, with TRBD2 matching over 13 bases. CDR1 is DFQATT, CDR2 SNEGSKA, per germline (reference sequence). J was trimmed by 1 base and V by 7 bases; bases with no gene match: 5. The CDR3 covers 15 residues. The CDR3 is CSVTSGGAGTDTQYF. CDR3 coding DNA: TGCAGTGTCACTAGCGGGGGGGCCGGCACAGATACGCAGTATTTT.

The CDR3 region is CASSSGRRGARAEGTQYF. CDR3 DNA sequence: TGTGCCAGCAGCTCCGGGCGGCGGGGGGCCCGGGCCGAGGGGACCCAGTACTTC. V and J are TRBV7-2 and TRBJ2-5; 8 bases agree with TRBD2. Germline V CDR1 and CDR2: SGHTA, FQGNSA. V dropped 4 bases and J dropped 7; count of bases not matched to a gene: 20. The CDR3 sequence is 18 residues long.

This clonotype was found a few times. V and J are TRBV27 and TRBJ2-1, with 9 nucleotides matching TRBD1. There are 17 residues in the CDR3. CDR1 is MNHEY and CDR2 is SMNVEV in the germline V gene (reference sequence). V dropped 2 bases and J dropped 7; count of bases not matched to a gene: 12. The CDR3 DNA reads as TGTGCCAGCAGTTTACGGTCCGGGACAGGGTTAAGGAATGAGCAGTTCTTC. This sequence encodes CASSLRSGTGLRNEQFF.

This clonotype occurred a few times. This chain connects TRBV28 to TRBJ1-1; D gene uncertain. CDR1 MDHEN and CDR2 SYDVKM come from the germline V gene. Trimming took off 6 bases at V and 0 bases at J, with 8 bases between the two ends. This CDR3 has 13 residues. CDR3 loop: CASRPILNTEAFF. CDR3 DNA sequence: TGTGCCAGCAGGCCCATATTGAACACTGAAGCTTTCTTT. Together with reference TRBV28 and TRBJ1-1, the CDR3 gives the full variable domain: DVKVTQSSRYLVKRTGEKVFLECVQDMDHENMFWYRQDPGLGLRLIYFSYDVKMKEKGDIPEGYSVSREKKERFSLILESASTNQTSMYLCASRPILNTEAFFGQGTRLTVV.

The sample holds a few counts of this clonotype. CDR3 protein: CAWSVEQSQETQYF. The DNA of the CDR3 is TGTGCCTGGAGTGTGGAACAGTCACAAGAGACCCAGTACTTC. This sequence joins TRBV30 and TRBJ2-5; D is uncertain. Trimming pared 0 bases from V and 2 bases from J, leaving 10 bases between. CDR3 length equals 14 residues. Germline-derived CDR1 and CDR2 are GTSNPN and SVGIG (reference sequence).

V usage is TRBV5-6 and J usage is TRBJ2-5; 8 bases map to TRBD2. There are 16 residues in the CDR3. Germline V lookup: CDR1 SGHDT, CDR2 YYEEEE. The junction had 8 bases not matched to a gene; V was cut back by 4 bases and J by 0 bases. The CDR3 is CASSPLTSDYQETQYF. The DNA of the CDR3 is TGTGCCAGCAGCCCACTGACTAGCGATTACCAAGAGACCCAGTACTTC.

This clonotype has more than one count but fewer than ten. The chain links TRBV20-1 to TRBJ2-3, with 10 bases lining up with TRBD2. The CDR3 spans 14 residues. V lost 6 bases to trimming and J lost 8 bases; unmatched junction nucleotides: 11. The V gene's germline CDR1 is DFQATT and CDR2 SNEGSKA (reference sequence). The CDR3 DNA reads TGCAGTGCAGTAGCGGGGGGTACAATATCTACGCAGTATTTT. Protein: CSAVAGGTISTQYF.

The chain links TRBV28 to TRBJ1-2, with D maybe TRBD1 (6 bases). The CDR3 length is 14 residues. The V end was cut by 2 bases, the J end by 2 bases, with 9 bases between. The V gene's germline CDR1 is MDHEN and CDR2 SYDVKM. As DNA, the CDR3 is TGTGCCAGCAGTTTAAATGGGGGCAACTATGGCTACACCTTC. As protein: CASSLNGGNYGYTF.

There are a few counts of this clonotype. This chain joins TRBV19 and TRBJ2-3; 10 bases line up with TRBD2. This CDR3 spans 15 amino acids. The V and J ends lost 6 bases and 1 base, in that order; junction bases with no gene match: 4. Per germline, CDR1 LNHDA and CDR2 SQIVND (reference sequence). CDR3: CASSRGLAGTDTQYF. The DNA for the CDR3 is TGTGCCAGTAGCCGTGGACTAGCGGGCACAGATACGCAGTATTTT.

The V gene is TRBV7-9, the J gene TRBJ2-5; D is uncertain. Germline V CDR1 and CDR2: SEHNR, FQNEAQ (reference sequence). V was shortened by 3 bases and J by 4 bases, with 15 bases between the two germline ends. The CDR3 loop spans 15 amino acids. The CDR3 nucleotides are TGTGCCAGCAGCTTTGGGGATGGAGTTGCAGAGACCCAGTACTTC. Translating it yields CASSFGDGVAETQYF.

About this clonotype itself: The germline gene is not matched at one end of the junction; a read error may be the cause. The V gene is TRBV6-1, the J gene TRBJ2-6; 7 positions agree with TRBD1. The CDR3 is made up of 13 amino acids. Germline lookup yields CDR1 MNHNS and CDR2 SASEGT. The CDR3 loop is CAGRQGGANVLTF. As DNA, the CDR3 is TGTGCCGGCAGACAGGGTGGGGCCAACGTCCTGACTTTC.

The V and J genes are TRBV5-1 and TRBJ2-1, with TRBD1 matching 7 bases. The germline V gene has CDR1 SGHRS and CDR2 YFSETQ. CDR3 length equals 13 residues. J lost 7 bases, V lost 0 bases, and 1 base had no gene match. The CDR3 nucleotides are TGCGCCAGCAGCTTGGACAGGGGTAATGAGCAGTTCTTC. Amino acids: CASSLDRGNEQFF. The full variable domain, in which reference TRBV5-1 and TRBJ2-1 provide the parts outside the CDR3, is KAGVTQTPRYLIKTRGQQVTLSCSPISGHRSVSWYQQTPGQGLQFLFEYFSETQRNKGNFPGRFSGRQFSNSRSEMNVSTLELGDSALYLCASSLDRGNEQFFGPGTRLTVL.

This clonotype was seen a handful of times. V and J are TRBV7-6 and TRBJ2-3; D may be TRBD2 (5 bases). V was pared by 3 bases and J by 5 bases, with 6 bases between. This CDR3 comprises 12 residues. Germline V gene data show CDR1 as SGHVS and CDR2 as FNYEAQ. The DNA for the CDR3 is TGTGCCAGCAGCTTTGAGGGAGATACGCAGTATTTT. This sequence encodes CASSFEGDTQYF.

This clonotype has a handful of counts. J is TRBJ2-7 and V is TRBV7-9; the match to TRBD1 covers 8 bases. The J segment lost 6 bases and the V segment lost 6 bases, leaving 16 bases of the junction unmatched. The germline CDR1 and CDR2 sequences are SEHNR and FQNEAQ (reference sequence). The CDR3 length is 16 residues. This CDR3 is CASSRQGTRGTGEQYF. The CDR3 DNA sequence: TGTGCCAGCAGTCGACAGGGGACTCGGGGGACTGGCGAGCAGTACTTC.

The rearrangement uses TRBV11-2 and TRBJ1-5; tentatively, D is TRBD1 (5 bases). Germline assignment: CDR1 SGHAT and CDR2 FQNNGV. With 5 bases removed from V and 4 bases from J, the gap between germline ends came to 15 bases. The CDR3 is made up of 15 amino acids. CDR3 coding DNA: TGTGCCAGCAGCCCAGGGATTCTGGGGAATCAGCCCCAGCATTTT. This sequence encodes CASSPGILGNQPQHF.

The chain employs TRBV11-3 and TRBJ1-1, with 7 bases that match TRBD1. With 5 bases clipped from V and 7 bases from J, the junction kept 13 bases outside the gene matches. The CDR3 contains 15 residues. Germline CDR1 SGHNT, CDR2 YENEEA. The CDR3 spells CASSRSLGQRNEAFF. CDR3 sequence (DNA): TGTGCCAGCAGCCGTTCCTTGGGACAGCGGAATGAAGCTTTCTTT.

The chain combines TRBV12-3 or TRBV12-4 with TRBJ2-7; D not certain. The CDR3 loop spans 11 amino acids. Trimming cost V 1 base and J 4 bases, with 2 bases left between them. CDR3 amino acids: CASSLVYEQYF. CDR3 in DNA: TGTGCCAGCAGTTTAGTTTACGAGCAGTACTTC.

The V gene is TRBV12-3 or TRBV12-4, the J gene TRBJ2-7, with a weak D call TRBD2 (6 bases). V lost 6 bases, J lost 3 bases, and 12 bases lay in between. The CDR3 spans 13 residues. CDR3 sequence (DNA): TGTGCCAGCAGCCCCCGACTAGACTACGAGCAGTACTTC. Residues: CASSPRLDYEQYF.

The chain links TRBV28 to TRBJ1-5; 7 bases are shared with TRBD1. Per germline, CDR1 MDHEN and CDR2 SYDVKM. This CDR3 has 15 residues. After removal of 6 bases from V and 4 bases from J, the junction contained 9 bases not matched to a gene. The CDR3 bases are TGTGCCAGCAGCCGAGGGACAGCCAATAATCAGCCCCAGCATTTT. Its protein product is CASSRGTANNQPQHF.

In this sample, this clonotype turned up a few times. The rearrangement uses TRBV28 and TRBJ1-4; D unclear. With 7 bases removed from V and 8 bases from J, the gap between germline ends came to 11 bases. Germline V gene data show CDR1 as MDHEN and CDR2 as SYDVKM. The CDR3 consists of 12 residues. The CDR3 sequence is CASTVGLEKLFF. CDR3 in DNA: TGTGCCAGCACGGTTGGGTTGGAAAAACTGTTTTTT.

This clonotype was seen more than once but under ten times. One end of the junction varies from germline; a read error may be responsible. The V and J genes are TRBV12-5 and TRBJ2-7, with D hard to call. Germline V lookup: CDR1 LGHNT, CDR2 FRNRAP. This CDR3 is 13 amino acids long. For the CDR3, the DNA is TGTGCTAGTGGTTTGCATGGTTCCCTGGCATGGGACTTC. Translating gives CASGLHGSLAWDF. The full variable domain, with the rest looked up from reference TRBV12-5 and TRBJ2-7, is DARVTQTPRHKVTEMGQEVTMRCQPILGHNTVFWYRQTMMQGLELLAYFRNRAPLDDSGMPKDRFSAEMPDATLATLKIQPSEPRDSAVYFCASGLHGSLAWDFGPGTRLTVT.

This clonotype is deemed medium-sized. The rearrangement links TRBV15 to TRBJ2-5, with D maybe TRBD2 (7 bases). The CDR3 spans 15 residues. The ends were cut back, 7 bases at V and 1 base at J, with 16 bases in the middle. Germline V CDR1 and CDR2: LNHNV, YYDKDF (reference sequence). Here the CDR3 reads CATTPLGGAQETQYF. CDR3 coding DNA: TGTGCCACCACCCCTCTGGGGGGGGCCCAAGAGACCCAGTACTTC.

The chain uses TRBV2 and TRBJ1-1; D is ambiguous. The CDR3 runs 14 residues. V was cut by 2 bases and J by 10 bases, with 17 bases left in between. Germline V gene sequence: CDR1 SNHLY, CDR2 FYNNEI. The chain's CDR3 is CASSETRTSWGAFF. The DNA for the CDR3 is TGTGCCAGCAGTGAAACCAGGACTTCGTGGGGAGCTTTCTTT.

Points on this clonotype: Sequence at one end of the junction differs from germline and may be a read error. The chain links TRBV7-7 to TRBJ2-1, with D possibly matching TRBD2 (5 bases). Germline V gives CDR1 SSHAT, CDR2 FNYEAQ (reference sequence). This CDR3 has 13 amino acids. Here the CDR3 reads CASSSEGWGEQFF. CDR3 bases: TGTGCTAGCAGCTCTGAGGGCTGGGGTGAGCAGTTCTTC.

The chain has TRBV18 and TRBJ1-4; D uncertain. This CDR3 comprises 13 residues. The germline gives CDR1 KGHSH, CDR2 LQKENI. V was trimmed by 2 bases and J by 8 bases, leaving 9 bases between them. The CDR3 loop reads CASSPSTSEKLFF. DNA for the CDR3: TGTGCCAGCTCACCATCTACTTCCGAAAAACTGTTTTTT.

This chain joins TRBV6-1 and TRBJ2-5, with D uncertain. This CDR3 comprises 15 residues. Trimming took off 2 bases at V and 1 base at J, with 11 bases between the two ends. The germline CDR1 and CDR2 sequences are MNHNS and SASEGT. CDR3: CASSETAAVQETQYF. The DNA for the CDR3 is TGTGCCAGCAGTGAAACTGCGGCAGTCCAAGAGACCCAGTACTTC.

This clonotype was detected a few times. The rearrangement links TRBV20-1 to TRBJ2-7; TRBD1 matches 11 bases. V shed 3 bases, J shed 2 bases, and the junction held 9 bases outside the gene matches. CDR1 is DFQATT, CDR2 SNEGSKA, per germline (reference sequence). The CDR3 spans 16 residues. CDR3 in DNA: TGCAGTGCTAGTATAGGGACAGGGGGGATGGCCTACGAGCAGTACTTC. Translating gives CSASIGTGGMAYEQYF.

This clonotype was counted a few times. The DNA is omitted, as the CDR3 cannot be located on it reliably, and the CDR3 follows TCRdb's listing. The chain uses TRBV7-5 and TRBJ1-1. TRBV7-5 is labeled a pseudogene. The CDR3 is 13 amino acids long, termini counted. CDR3 in amino acids: CISVPEACGEAFF.

This chain joins TRBV7-9 and TRBJ1-3; D is unclear. The CDR3 runs 16 residues. V lost 5 bases and J lost 0, with 14 bases in between. Germline assignment: CDR1 SEHNR and CDR2 FQNEAQ (reference sequence). CDR3 sequence (DNA): TGTGCCAGCAGCGCCCCAAGTCCGACCTCTGGAAACACCATATATTTT. Its protein product is CASSAPSPTSGNTIYF.

This clonotype was seen a handful of times. The chain carries TRBV5-4 and TRBJ1-1; 11 nucleotides align to TRBD1. V gave up 5 bases and J gave up 6 bases; unmatched junction bases: 6. The CDR3 extends over 14 amino acids. CDR1 and CDR2 from the germline V gene are SGHNT and YYREEE (reference sequence). The CDR3 sequence: CASSRTGGASEAFF. The CDR3 DNA reads TGTGCCAGCAGTAGGACAGGGGGCGCCTCTGAAGCTTTCTTT.

This clonotype was counted a few times. The chain combines TRBV7-2 with TRBJ2-7, with TRBD2 identical over 12 bases. J was trimmed by 6 bases and V by 0 bases; bases with no gene match: 6. The germline gives CDR1 SGHTA, CDR2 FQGNSA. The CDR3 sequence is 16 residues long. The CDR3 sequence: CASSLAPSGGAVEQYF. In DNA form, the CDR3 reads TGTGCCAGCAGCTTAGCCCCTAGCGGGGGGGCGGTCGAGCAGTACTTC. Looking up the rest from reference TRBV7-2 and TRBJ2-7 gives the full variable domain: GAGVSQSPSNKVTEKGKDVELRCDPISGHTALYWYRQSLGQGLEFLIYFQGNSAPDKSGLPSDRFSAERTGGSVSTLTIQRTQQEDSAVYLCASSLAPSGGAVEQYFGPGTRLTVT.

The rearrangement uses TRBV7-6 and TRBJ2-1; a weak D match, TRBD2 (6 bases). The V end was cut by 1 base, the J end by 5 bases, with 18 bases between. The length of the CDR3 is 17 residues. The germline gives CDR1 SGHVS, CDR2 FNYEAQ. CDR3 in DNA: TGTGCCAGCAGCTTAGGGGGCGGCGGGAACGTCAACAATGAGCAGTTCTTC. As protein: CASSLGGGGNVNNEQFF. Drawing the rest from reference TRBV7-6 and TRBJ2-1, the complete variable domain is GAGVSQSPRYKVTKRGQDVALRCDPISGHVSLYWYRQALGQGPEFLTYFNYEAQQDKSGLPNDRFSAERPEGSISTLTIQRTEQRDSAMYRCASSLGGGGNVNNEQFFGPGTRLTVL.